A single T cell receptor beta chain is shown here with its context. As yet, its antigen is unknown. The study ran its PCR with 60 Vbeta and 13 Jbeta primers. TCRdb's table, derived via immunoSEQ multiplex PCR, lists solely in-frame clones and lacks some. The sample contains some 190,000 clones, 77% of which appear only once. These data come from a study of cytomegalovirus exposure and HLA in healthy donors. Study-wide results and caveats: The study dropped some indistinguishable V segments, TRBV6-2 and TRBV6-3 among them. Several of the most significant clusters appeared, in a later analysis, to be linked to common viral pathogens.

This CDR3 spans 14 amino acids. Looked up from germline, CDR1 is SGHVS and CDR2 is FQNEAQ. V lost 3 bases and J 5 bases, leaving 13 bases between the germline ends. The sample comprised PBMCs. This TCR was recovered from a young man in good health and CMV-seronegative. The gene calls are TRBV7-8 and TRBJ1-1; D remains ambiguous. In DNA, the CDR3 is TGTGCCAGCAGCTTCCTGGCGGGAGGGACTGAAGCTTTCTTT. Its protein product is CASSFLAGGTEAFF.